A single count supports the clone carrying this T cell receptor beta chain. Its specificity is unknown. Repertoires were generated with immunoSEQ multiplex PCR, while TCRdb's copy carries only in-frame clones and drops some. In the table there are 90,000 to 120,000 clones, about 83% of which are singletons. The CDR3 covers 13 residues. Trimming pared 3 bases from V and 3 bases from J, leaving 8 bases between. Per the germline V gene, CDR1 is LNHDA and CDR2 is SQIVND (reference sequence). These data are taken from a study of T cell responses to AZD1222 COVID-19 vaccine. Study-wide background: Pooling was applied to second doses at about 4 or about 12 weeks. Study-level findings and limits: Donors, mostly white British, included more females; clonal diversity was possibly underestimated.

The sequence derives from an adult in good health. This sample comprised peripheral blood, obtained on day 0 of AZD1222 vaccination. The V call is TRBV19, the J call TRBJ1-2; D is undetermined. The CDR3 loop reads CASSMTGDYGYTF. CDR3 in DNA: TGTGCCAGTAGTATGACCGGGGACTATGGCTACACCTTC. Full variable domain (remainder filled in from reference TRBV19 and TRBJ1-2): DGGITQSPKYLFRKEGQNVTLSCEQNLNHDAMYWYRQDPGQGLRLIYYSQIVNDFQKGDIAEGYSVSREKKESFPLTVTSAQKNPTAFYLCASSMTGDYGYTFGSGTRLTVV.